The 27 T cell receptor beta chains below all came from one sample that was sequenced in a study of cytomegalovirus exposure and HLA in healthy donors. The primer mix had 60 Vbeta and 13 Jbeta primers. The repertoire was sequenced with immunoSEQ multiplex PCR; TCRdb's copy has only in-frame clones and lacks some. The table shows about 150,000 clones, with approximately 74% occurring only once. The sequencing input was PBMCs. The origin of the receptors is a man younger than 35 in good health and CMV-seronegative.

This chain links TRBV5-6 with TRBJ1-2, with no clear D. This CDR3 is 13 amino acids long. Per the germline V gene, CDR1 is SGHDT and CDR2 is YYEEEE. Trimming took off 0 bases at V and 3 bases at J, with 6 bases between the two ends. Here the CDR3 reads CASSLVSDYGYTF. CDR3 DNA sequence: TGTGCCAGCAGCTTGGTGAGTGACTATGGCTACACCTTC.

This clone was detected only a few times. The chain couples TRBV30 to TRBJ1-6; 7 positions agree with TRBD1. The CDR3 runs to 11 residues. The V and J ends lost 7 bases and 9 bases, in that order; junction bases with no gene match: 3. Germline V gene sequence: CDR1 GTSNPN, CDR2 SVGIG (reference sequence). The CDR3 bases are TGTGCCTACGGGACAGCTTCACCCCTCCACTTT. Amino acids: CAYGTASPLHF. The entire variable domain, with the rest obtained from reference TRBV30 and TRBJ1-6, is as follows: SQTIHQWPATLVQPVGSPLSLECTVEGTSNPNLYWYRQAAGRGLQLLFYSVGIGQISSEVPQNLSASRPQDRQFILSSKKLLLSDSGFYLCAYGTASPLHFGNGTRLTVT.

The chain recombines TRBV25-1 with TRBJ2-7; D is possibly TRBD2 (5 bases). CDR3 size: 12 residues. V was cut by 4 bases and J by 4 bases, with 8 bases left in between. Germline assignment: CDR1 MGHDK and CDR2 SYGVNS. The CDR3 coding sequence is TGTGCCAGCAGTGTGGGGAGTTACGAGCAGTACTTC. Translation gives CASSVGSYEQYF.

The chain links TRBV9 to TRBJ2-5; 8 bases agree with TRBD2. Germline values: CDR1 SGDLS, CDR2 YYNGEE. CDR3 length: 14 residues. With V trimmed by 4 bases and J by 2 bases, 4 bases remained unmatched. The CDR3 coding sequence is TGTGCCAGCAGCCCACGGGGGGGACAAGAGACCCAGTACTTC. Its translation is CASSPRGGQETQYF.

The V and J genes are TRBV5-8 and TRBJ2-2; 10 bases agree with TRBD1. The CDR3 runs to 15 residues. The V and J ends lost 0 bases and 5 bases, in that order; junction bases with no gene match: 1. The germline CDR1 and CDR2 sequences are SGHTS and YDEGEE. The CDR3 is CASSLEGQGTGELFF. CDR3 coding DNA: TGTGCCAGCAGCTTGGAGGGACAGGGGACCGGGGAGCTGTTTTTT.

V gene TRBV7-9 combines with J gene TRBJ1-5; D perhaps matches TRBD1 (5 bases). The CDR3 extends over 16 amino acids. V was shortened by 1 base and J by 1 base, with 11 bases between the two germline ends. Germline loops: CDR1 SEHNR, CDR2 FQNEAQ (reference sequence). The CDR3 loop is CASSLGAGKSNQPQHF. For the CDR3, the DNA is TGTGCCAGCAGCTTAGGGGCAGGGAAGAGCAATCAGCCCCAGCATTTT.

A remark on this clone: At one end, the junction sequence differs from germline, possibly due to a read error. The chain links TRBV5-1 to TRBJ2-6; possibly TRBD1 for D (5 bases). The CDR3 loop spans 17 amino acids. The germline CDR1 and CDR2 sequences are SGHRS and YFSETQ. The CDR3: CASSLGHSSSGANGLTF. The CDR3 DNA follows: TGCGCCAGCAGCTTGGGACACAGCAGCTCTGGGGCCAACGGCCTGACTTTC.

The J gene is TRBJ2-2, the V gene TRBV5-6; no reliable D call. The CDR3 runs to 15 residues. V was shortened by 1 base and J by 3 bases, with 10 bases between the two germline ends. The germline gives CDR1 SGHDT, CDR2 YYEEEE. The CDR3 nucleotides read TGTGCCAGCAGCTTGTTACAGAGAGACACCGGGGAGCTGTTTTTT. This encodes CASSLLQRDTGELFF.

V is TRBV5-1 and J is TRBJ2-3; possible D gene TRBD1, 6 bases. This CDR3 is 16 amino acids long. Germline V gives CDR1 SGHRS, CDR2 YFSETQ. V was cut by 3 bases and J by 2 bases, with 16 bases left in between. The CDR3 DNA is TGCGCCAGCAGCTATTTACCGGGACATACCACAGATACGCAGTATTTT. This gives the protein CASSYLPGHTTDTQYF. Together with reference TRBV5-1 and TRBJ2-3, the CDR3 gives the full variable domain: KAGVTQTPRYLIKTRGQQVTLSCSPISGHRSVSWYQQTPGQGLQFLFEYFSETQRNKGNFPGRFSGRQFSNSRSEMNVSTLELGDSALYLCASSYLPGHTTDTQYFGPGTRLTVL.

This clone has only a few counts. V usage is TRBV7-2 and J usage is TRBJ2-5, with 7 nucleotides matching TRBD1. V lost 6 bases and J lost 0; bases outside the gene matches: 10. The CDR3 extends over 16 amino acids. Germline-derived CDR1 and CDR2 are SGHTA and FQGNSA. The CDR3 loop is CASRPRDSPYQETQYF. The CDR3 DNA is TGTGCCAGCAGACCGAGGGACAGTCCTTACCAAGAGACCCAGTACTTC.

Here the CDR3 DNA reads TGTGCCAGTACCCCCCGGCGGGAAACTAATGAAAAACTGTTTTTT. Translated, it gives CASTPRRETNEKLFF. This chain connects TRBV19 to TRBJ1-4; D is uncertain. This CDR3 contains 15 residues. The germline CDR1 and CDR2 sequences are LNHDA and SQIVND (reference sequence). The V and J ends lost 7 bases and 1 base respectively, with 13 bases between them.

This chain links TRBV7-9 with TRBJ2-7, with D possibly matching TRBD1 (6 bases). Germline CDR1 reads SEHNR; CDR2 reads FQNEAQ (reference sequence). Deletions cut 2 bases from V and 5 bases from J, with 13 bases between. The CDR3 runs to 14 residues. The CDR3 DNA reads as TGTGCCAGCAGCTTAAGTGCAGGGGCCCACGAGCAGTACTTC. Its protein is CASSLSAGAHEQYF.

The gene calls are TRBV5-1 and TRBJ1-2, with D perhaps TRBD1 (6 bases). V lost 3 bases and J 4 bases, leaving 10 bases between the germline ends. The germline CDR1 and CDR2 sequences are SGHRS and YFSETQ. The CDR3 extends over 13 amino acids. CDR3 residues: CASSSLDSYGYTF. In DNA, the CDR3 is TGCGCCAGCAGCTCATTGGACAGCTATGGCTACACCTTC.

J is TRBJ1-1 and V is TRBV5-1; D ambiguous. In germline, CDR1 is SGHRS, CDR2 YFSETQ. V gave up 5 bases and J gave up 4 bases, with 18 bases separating them. The CDR3 has 15 residues. For the CDR3, the DNA is TGCGCCAGCAGATTCTCCCCCTCGACTAGCACTGAAGCTTTCTTT. Its protein is CASRFSPSTSTEAFF.

This rearrangement joins TRBV9 to TRBJ1-1, with D possibly matching TRBD1 (5 bases). The germline V gene has CDR1 SGDLS and CDR2 YYNGEE. The CDR3 consists of 14 residues. Trimming took off 0 bases at V and 5 bases at J, with 11 bases between the two ends. CDR3 sequence reads: CASSVGGVSTEAFF. DNA for the CDR3: TGTGCCAGCAGCGTAGGGGGGGTTTCGACTGAAGCTTTCTTT.

The chain recombines TRBV2 with TRBJ2-5, with 11 bases aligning to TRBD2. Per the germline V gene, CDR1 is SNHLY and CDR2 is FYNNEI. The V segment lost 4 bases and the J segment 2 bases; nucleotides outside the gene matches: 6. This CDR3 is built from 16 residues. CDR3 protein: CASSVTSGGLQETQYF. For the CDR3, the DNA is TGTGCCAGCAGTGTTACTAGCGGGGGCCTACAAGAGACCCAGTACTTC.

The chain has TRBV6-5 and TRBJ1-3, with no clear D. Germline values: CDR1 MNHEY, CDR2 SVGAGI. This CDR3 region has 15 residues. The germline V and J ends were trimmed by 6 bases and 0 bases, with 12 bases remaining between them. The CDR3: CASSLDYSSGNTIYF. DNA of the CDR3: TGTGCCAGCAGCCTAGATTATTCCTCTGGAAACACCATATATTTT.

The chain couples TRBV7-2 to TRBJ2-1, with D possibly matching TRBD2 (6 bases). This CDR3 has 15 residues. Germline V gives CDR1 SGHTA, CDR2 FQGNSA. V was pared by 5 bases and J by 5 bases, with 16 bases between. CDR3 nucleotides: TGTGCCAGCAGCCCGGCGGGACTTAAAAACAATGAGCAGTTCTTC. Translated: CASSPAGLKNNEQFF.

This clone showed up just once. The rearrangement links TRBV5-1 to TRBJ1-1, with unresolved D. The CDR3 is 13 amino acids. Germline lookup yields CDR1 SGHRS and CDR2 YFSETQ. V was clipped by 0 bases and J by 3 bases, with 6 bases between them. The CDR3 is CASSLDGHTEAFF. CDR3 nucleotide sequence: TGCGCCAGCAGCTTGGACGGTCACACTGAAGCTTTCTTT.

This chain joins TRBV5-1 and TRBJ2-5, with D perhaps matching TRBD2 (5 bases). Germline CDR1 SGHRS, CDR2 YFSETQ. This CDR3 contains 13 residues. The V gene lost 0 bases and the J gene lost 3 bases, with 6 bases spanning the gap. The CDR3 sequence is CASSLAGKETQYF. As DNA, the CDR3 is TGCGCCAGCAGCTTGGCGGGGAAAGAGACCCAGTACTTC. The full variable domain, rest sourced from reference TRBV5-1 and TRBJ2-5, is KAGVTQTPRYLIKTRGQQVTLSCSPISGHRSVSWYQQTPGQGLQFLFEYFSETQRNKGNFPGRFSGRQFSNSRSEMNVSTLELGDSALYLCASSLAGKETQYFGPGTRLLVL.

V usage is TRBV5-4 and J usage is TRBJ1-4, with D possibly matching TRBD1 (5 bases). V lost 4 bases to trimming and J lost 0 bases, with 10 bases between them. The CDR3 runs to 15 residues. Germline V CDR1 and CDR2: SGHNT, YYREEE (reference sequence). The CDR3 region has the DNA TGTGCCAGCAGCAGTACAGGTGCAACTAATGAAAAACTGTTTTTT. Protein: CASSSTGATNEKLFF.

The count of this clone is one. The V gene is TRBV2, the J gene TRBJ2-1, with 10 bases aligning to TRBD2. Per the germline V gene, CDR1 is SNHLY and CDR2 is FYNNEI. This CDR3 comprises 20 residues. V dropped 4 bases and J dropped 4; count of bases not matched to a gene: 19. The CDR3 region has the DNA TGTGCCAGCAGTGGAGAGCGATTGGTAGCGGGGGGACAATTGTACAATGAGCAGTTCTTC. Translating it yields CASSGERLVAGGQLYNEQFF.

The chain uses TRBV4-2 and TRBJ1-2; 11 bases are shared with TRBD1. CDR3 length: 16 residues. V was clipped by 1 base and J by 1 base; unmatched bases: 2. Germline lookup yields CDR1 LGHNA and CDR2 YNFKEQ. CDR3 nucleotides: TGTGCCAGCAGCCAAGTTGGGACAGGGGGTAACTATGGCTACACCTTC. Translation gives CASSQVGTGGNYGYTF.

The chain couples TRBV10-3 to TRBJ1-1; 7 bases are a match to TRBD1. Germline-derived CDR1 and CDR2 are ENHRY and SYGVKD. There are 12 residues in the CDR3. V lost 8 bases, J lost 1 base, and 1 base stayed unmatched. CDR3 amino acids: CAIGQANTEAFF. CDR3 coding DNA: TGTGCCATCGGACAGGCGAACACTGAAGCTTTCTTT.

The gene calls are TRBV7-2 and TRBJ1-1; 7 bases fit TRBD1. Germline CDR1 reads SGHTA; CDR2 reads FQGNSA. Germline trimming cut 1 base from V and 5 bases from J; bases unmatched to any gene: 7. CDR3 length: 15 residues. The CDR3 DNA reads as TGTGCCAGCAGCTTAGACGGCAGGGGGAGAACTGAAGCTTTCTTT. Translation gives CASSLDGRGRTEAFF.

This chain connects TRBV14 to TRBJ2-7; D may be TRBD1 (5 bases). CDR1 SGHDN and CDR2 FVKESK come from the germline V gene. The germline V and J ends were trimmed by 4 bases and 5 bases, with 12 bases remaining between them. The CDR3 has 13 amino acids. CDR3 DNA sequence: TGTGCCAGCAGCCCGACAGTTGTCAACGAGCAGTACTTC. Its protein is CASSPTVVNEQYF. Full variable domain (remainder filled in from reference TRBV14 and TRBJ2-7): EAGVTQFPSHSVIEKGQTVTLRCDPISGHDNLYWYRRVMGKEIKFLLHFVKESKQDESGMPNNRFLAERTGGTYSTLKVQPAELEDSGVYFCASSPTVVNEQYFGPGTRLTVT.

The gene calls are TRBV5-8 and TRBJ1-6; 8 positions match TRBD1. The CDR3 covers 15 residues. The V gene's germline CDR1 is SGHTS and CDR2 YDEGEE. J lost 8 bases, V lost 2 bases, and 6 bases had no gene match. The CDR3 spells CASSFDRGWDSPLHF. In nucleotides, the CDR3 is TGTGCCAGCAGCTTCGACAGGGGTTGGGATTCACCCCTCCACTTT.